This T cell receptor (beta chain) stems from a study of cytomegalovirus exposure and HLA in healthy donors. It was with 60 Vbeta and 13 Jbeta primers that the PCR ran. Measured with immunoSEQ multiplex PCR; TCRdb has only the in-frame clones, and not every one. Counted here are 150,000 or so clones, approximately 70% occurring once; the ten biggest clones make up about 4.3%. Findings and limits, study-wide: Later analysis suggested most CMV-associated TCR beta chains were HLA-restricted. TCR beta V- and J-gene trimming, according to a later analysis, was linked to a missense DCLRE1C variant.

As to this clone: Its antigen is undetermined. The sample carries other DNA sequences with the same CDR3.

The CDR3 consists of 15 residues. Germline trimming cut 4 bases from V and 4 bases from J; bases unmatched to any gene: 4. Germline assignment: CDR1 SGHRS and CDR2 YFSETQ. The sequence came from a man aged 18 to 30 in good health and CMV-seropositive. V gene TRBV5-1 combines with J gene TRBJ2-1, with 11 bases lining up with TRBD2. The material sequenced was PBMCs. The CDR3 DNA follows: TGCGCCAGCAGCCTCGGGACTAGCGGTTACAATGAGCAGTTCTTC. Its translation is CASSLGTSGYNEQFF.